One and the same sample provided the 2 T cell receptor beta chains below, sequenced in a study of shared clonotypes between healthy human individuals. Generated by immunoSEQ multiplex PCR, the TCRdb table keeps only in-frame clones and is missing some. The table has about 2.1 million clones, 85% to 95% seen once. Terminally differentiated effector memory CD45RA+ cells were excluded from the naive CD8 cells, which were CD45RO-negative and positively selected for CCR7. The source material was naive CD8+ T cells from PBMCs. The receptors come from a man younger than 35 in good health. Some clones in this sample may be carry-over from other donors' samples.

Written as DNA, the CDR3 is TGCGCCAGCTCCTCTCAGGCAGGGCTGGGCTACGAGCAGTACTTC. It codes for CASSSQAGLGYEQYF. The chain links TRBV4-1 to TRBJ2-7; tentatively, D is TRBD1 (5 bases). Looked up from germline, CDR1 is MGHRA and CDR2 is YSYEKL. The CDR3 runs 15 residues. With 8 bases removed from V and 3 bases from J, the gap between germline ends came to 20 bases.

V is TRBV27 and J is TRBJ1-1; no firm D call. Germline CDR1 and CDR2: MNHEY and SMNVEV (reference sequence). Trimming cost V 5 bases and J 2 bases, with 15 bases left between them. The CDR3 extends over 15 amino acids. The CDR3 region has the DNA TGTGCCAGCAGTAACTCCCGCCGCGGAAACACTGAAGCTTTCTTT. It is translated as CASSNSRRGNTEAFF.